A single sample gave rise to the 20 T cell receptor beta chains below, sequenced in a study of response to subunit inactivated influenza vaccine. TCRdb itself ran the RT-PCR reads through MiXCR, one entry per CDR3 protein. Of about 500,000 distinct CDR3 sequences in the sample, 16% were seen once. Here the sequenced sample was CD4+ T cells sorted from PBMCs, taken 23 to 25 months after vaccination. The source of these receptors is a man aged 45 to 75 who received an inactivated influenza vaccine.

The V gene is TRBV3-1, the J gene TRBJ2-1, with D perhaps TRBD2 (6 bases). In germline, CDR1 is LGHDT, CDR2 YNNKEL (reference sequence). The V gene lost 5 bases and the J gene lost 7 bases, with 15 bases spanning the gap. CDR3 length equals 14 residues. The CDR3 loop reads CASSSSTRKNEQFF. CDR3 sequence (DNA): TGTGCCAGCAGCTCCTCGACTAGAAAGAATGAGCAGTTCTTC.

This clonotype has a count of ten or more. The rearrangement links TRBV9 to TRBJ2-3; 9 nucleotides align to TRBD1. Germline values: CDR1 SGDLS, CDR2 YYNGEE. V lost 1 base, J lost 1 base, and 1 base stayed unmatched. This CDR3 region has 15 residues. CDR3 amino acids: CASSVRQGGTDTQYF. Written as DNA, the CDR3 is TGTGCCAGCAGCGTAAGACAGGGGGGCACAGATACGCAGTATTTT.

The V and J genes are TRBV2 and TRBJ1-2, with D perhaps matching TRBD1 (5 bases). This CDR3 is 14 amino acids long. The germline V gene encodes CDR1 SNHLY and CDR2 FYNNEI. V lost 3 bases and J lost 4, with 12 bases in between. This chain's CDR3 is CASSEVREVYGYTF. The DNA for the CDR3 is TGTGCCAGCAGTGAGGTCAGGGAAGTCTATGGCTACACCTTC. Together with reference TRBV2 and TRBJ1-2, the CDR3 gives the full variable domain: EPEVTQTPSHQVTQMGQEVILRCVPISNHLYFYWYRQILGQKVEFLVSFYNNEISEKSEIFDDQFSVERPDGSNFTLKIRSTKLEDSAMYFCASSEVREVYGYTFGSGTRLTVV.

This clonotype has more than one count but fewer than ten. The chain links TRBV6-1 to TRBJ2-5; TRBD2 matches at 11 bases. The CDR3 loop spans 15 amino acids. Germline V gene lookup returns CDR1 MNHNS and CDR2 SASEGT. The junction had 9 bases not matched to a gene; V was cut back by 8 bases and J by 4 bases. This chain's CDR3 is CASRGLGTSGETQYF. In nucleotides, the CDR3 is TGTGCCAGCCGAGGGTTGGGGACTAGCGGAGAGACCCAGTACTTC.

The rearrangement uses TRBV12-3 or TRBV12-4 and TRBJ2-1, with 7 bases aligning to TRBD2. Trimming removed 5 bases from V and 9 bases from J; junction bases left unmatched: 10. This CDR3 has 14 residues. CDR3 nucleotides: TGTGCCAGCAGTCCCCCTCCTGGCGGGGGTGAGCAGTTCTTC. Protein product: CASSPPPGGGEQFF.

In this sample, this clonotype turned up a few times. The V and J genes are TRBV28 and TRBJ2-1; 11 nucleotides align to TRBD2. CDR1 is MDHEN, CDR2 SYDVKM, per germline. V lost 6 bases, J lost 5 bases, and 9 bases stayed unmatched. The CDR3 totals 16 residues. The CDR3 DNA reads TGTGCCAGCAGGGACTCAGGGACTAGCGGAAACAATGAGCAGTTCTTC. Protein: CASRDSGTSGNNEQFF.

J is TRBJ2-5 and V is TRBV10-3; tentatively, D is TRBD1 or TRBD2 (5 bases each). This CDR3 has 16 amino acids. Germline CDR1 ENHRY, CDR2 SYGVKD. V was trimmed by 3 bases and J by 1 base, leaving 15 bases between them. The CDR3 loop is CAISDGARGPQETQYF. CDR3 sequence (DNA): TGTGCCATCAGTGACGGGGCGAGGGGCCCCCAAGAGACCCAGTACTTC.

Here the CDR3 DNA reads TGCAGTGCCCGGGGGGGACCCCGTGGGCAGTACTTC. It specifies CSARGGPRGQYF. J is TRBJ2-7 and V is TRBV20-1; 8 positions match TRBD2. After removal of 6 bases from V and 9 bases from J, the junction contained 10 bases not matched to a gene. The CDR3 runs 12 residues. Germline values: CDR1 DFQATT, CDR2 SNEGSKA (reference sequence).

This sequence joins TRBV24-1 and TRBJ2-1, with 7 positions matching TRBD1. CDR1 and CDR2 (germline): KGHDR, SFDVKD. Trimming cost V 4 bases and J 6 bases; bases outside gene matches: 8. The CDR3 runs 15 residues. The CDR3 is CATSDKGAQGNEQFF. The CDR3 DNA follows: TGTGCCACCAGTGACAAGGGGGCGCAGGGCAATGAGCAGTTCTTC.

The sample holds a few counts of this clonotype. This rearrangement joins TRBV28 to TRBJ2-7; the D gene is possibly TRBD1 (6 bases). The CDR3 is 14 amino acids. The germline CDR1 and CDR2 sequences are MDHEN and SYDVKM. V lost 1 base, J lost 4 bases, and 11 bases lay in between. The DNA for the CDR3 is TGTGCCAGCAGTTTATTCCAGGGGTCGTACGAGCAGTACTTC. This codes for CASSLFQGSYEQYF.

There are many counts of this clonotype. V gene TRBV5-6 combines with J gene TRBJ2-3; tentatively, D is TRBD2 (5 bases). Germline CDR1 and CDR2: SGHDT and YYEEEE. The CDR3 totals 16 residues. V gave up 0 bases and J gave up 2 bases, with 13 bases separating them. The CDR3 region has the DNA TGTGCCAGCAGCTTGGATAGCGCCGTCCTCACAGATACGCAGTATTTT. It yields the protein CASSLDSAVLTDTQYF.

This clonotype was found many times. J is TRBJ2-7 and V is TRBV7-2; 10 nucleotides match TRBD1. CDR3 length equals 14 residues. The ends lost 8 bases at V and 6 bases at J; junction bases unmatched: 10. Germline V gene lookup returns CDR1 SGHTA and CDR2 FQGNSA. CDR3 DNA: TGTGCCAGCGGTCCCCCGGGGACAGGGGCCGAGCAGTACTTC. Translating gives CASGPPGTGAEQYF.

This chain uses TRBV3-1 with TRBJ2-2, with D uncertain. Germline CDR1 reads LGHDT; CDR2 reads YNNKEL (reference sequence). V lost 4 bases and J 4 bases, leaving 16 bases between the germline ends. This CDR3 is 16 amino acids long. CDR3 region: CASSPLKGSFTGELFF. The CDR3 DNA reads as TGTGCCAGCAGCCCCCTAAAGGGTAGCTTCACCGGGGAGCTGTTTTTT.

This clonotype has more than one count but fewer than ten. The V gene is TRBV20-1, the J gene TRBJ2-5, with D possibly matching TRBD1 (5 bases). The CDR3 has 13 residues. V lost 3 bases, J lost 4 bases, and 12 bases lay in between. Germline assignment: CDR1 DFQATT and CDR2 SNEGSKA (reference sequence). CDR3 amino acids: CSARTAPSETQYF. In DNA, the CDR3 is TGCAGTGCTAGGACAGCCCCATCAGAGACCCAGTACTTC.

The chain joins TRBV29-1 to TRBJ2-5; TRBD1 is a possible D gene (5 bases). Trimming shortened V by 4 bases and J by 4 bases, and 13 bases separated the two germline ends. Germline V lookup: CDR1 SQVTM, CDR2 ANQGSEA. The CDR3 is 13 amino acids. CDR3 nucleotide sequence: TGCAGCGTTGTCCTCCATCAGGGAGAGACCCAGTACTTC. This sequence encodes CSVVLHQGETQYF.

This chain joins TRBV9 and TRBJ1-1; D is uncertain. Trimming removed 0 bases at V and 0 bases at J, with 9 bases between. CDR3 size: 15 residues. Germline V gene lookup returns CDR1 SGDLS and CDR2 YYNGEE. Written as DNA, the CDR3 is TGTGCCAGCAGCGTAGGGTCAGCCCTGAACACTGAAGCTTTCTTT. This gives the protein CASSVGSALNTEAFF. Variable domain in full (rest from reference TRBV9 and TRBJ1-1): DSGVTQTPKHLITATGQRVTLRCSPRSGDLSVYWYQQSLDQGLQFLIQYYNGEERAKGNILERFSAQQFPDLHSELNLSSLELGDSALYFCASSVGSALNTEAFFGQGTRLTVV.

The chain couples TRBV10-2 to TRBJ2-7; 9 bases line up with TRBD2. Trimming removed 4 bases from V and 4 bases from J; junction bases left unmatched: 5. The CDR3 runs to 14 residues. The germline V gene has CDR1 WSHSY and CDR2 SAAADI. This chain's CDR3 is CASSVGGGAYEQYF. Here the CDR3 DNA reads TGCGCCAGCAGTGTTGGCGGGGGGGCTTACGAGCAGTACTTC.

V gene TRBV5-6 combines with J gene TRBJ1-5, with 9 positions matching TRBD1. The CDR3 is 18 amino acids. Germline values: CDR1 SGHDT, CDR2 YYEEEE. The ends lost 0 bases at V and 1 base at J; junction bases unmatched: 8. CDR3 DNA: TGTGCCAGCAGCTTGGTCGGGACAGGGTATTCGAGCAATCAGCCCCAGCATTTT. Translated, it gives CASSLVGTGYSSNQPQHF.

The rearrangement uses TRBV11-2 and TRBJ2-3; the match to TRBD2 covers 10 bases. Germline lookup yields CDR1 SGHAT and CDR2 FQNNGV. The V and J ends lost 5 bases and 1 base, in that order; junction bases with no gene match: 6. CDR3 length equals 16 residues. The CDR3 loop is CASSRGSGRGTDTQYF. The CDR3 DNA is TGTGCCAGCAGCCGGGGCAGCGGGAGGGGCACAGATACGCAGTATTTT.

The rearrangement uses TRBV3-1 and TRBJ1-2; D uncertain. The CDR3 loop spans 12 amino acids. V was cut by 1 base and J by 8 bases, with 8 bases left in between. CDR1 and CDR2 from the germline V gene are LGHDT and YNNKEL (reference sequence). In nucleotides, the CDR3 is TGTGCCAGCAGCCAAGGGAGCGCGGGCTACACCTTC. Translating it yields CASSQGSAGYTF.